This T cell receptor beta chain was found in a study of radiotherapy plus CTLA-4 blockade in lung cancer. Some clones are missing from TCRdb's copy, which holds only in-frame ones; the method was immunoSEQ multiplex PCR. The sample holds around 65,000 clones; roughly 77% are singletons and the top ten take approximately 4.5%. CDR3 length equals 20 residues. The V segment lost 5 bases and the J segment 0 bases; nucleotides outside the gene matches: 18. CDR1 and CDR2 from the germline V gene are SGHNT and YENEEA. The chain is built from TRBV11-3 and TRBJ2-1; 8 nucleotides align to TRBD2. This clonotype originated in a human donor with non-small cell lung cancer who had a complete response to radiotherapy plus ipilimumab. The material sequenced was peripheral blood, taken from a patient treated with radiotherapy plus ipilimumab. The DNA of the CDR3 is TGTGCCAGCAGCCCCAGGGTAGGGGGTAGCGGGGCCAACTCCTACAATGAGCAGTTCTTC. Protein product: CASSPRVGGSGANSYNEQFF.